This T cell receptor beta chain was captured by sequencing in a study of CD8 T cells in Susac syndrome. Trimming cost V 2 bases and J 1 base; bases outside gene matches: 2. The CDR3 extends over 15 amino acids. The RNA, about 0.45 to 1 ug, was put through reverse transcription using random hexamers. TCRdb ran MiXCR on the immunoSEQ multiplex PCR reads and lists one entry per CDR3 protein. The sample yields around 170,000 distinct CDR3 sequences, 85% to 95% seen once. This chain uses TRBV12-3 or TRBV12-4 with TRBJ1-5, with 7 bases identical to TRBD1. Sequenced material: CD8+ T cells from PBMCs. This receptor was taken from a human donor with Susac syndrome. Here the CDR3 DNA reads TGTGCCAGCAGTTTAAAGGGGGCGAGCAATCAGCCCCAGCATTTT. Protein product: CASSLKGASNQPQHF.